This T cell receptor (beta chain) was captured in a study of vaccination effects on CD4 cells after COVID-19. Viral peptide pool expansion of antigen-specific CD4+ T cells preceded sequencing in the ViraFEST assay. The culture ran for roughly 10 days before CD4+ T cells were isolated. Participants were vaccinated with two doses of either the BNT162b2 or mRNA-1273 vaccine. A half-medium replacement with IL-2 medium was carried out on days 3 and 7. In regard to this clone: Its cognate antigen is unknown.

Some clones are missing from TCRdb's copy, which holds only in-frame ones; the method was immunoSEQ multiplex PCR. This table holds approximately 78,000 clones, 75% to 85% found once. The sequence derives from a human donor who received a COVID-19 vaccine. Here the sequenced sample was CD4+ T cells from PBMCs cultured with HCoV-229E spike peptides, taken after COVID-19 vaccination.

CDR3 sequence (DNA): TGTGCCAGCAGGTACCGTGCTGAAGCTTTCTTT. It specifies CASRYRAEAFF. This chain links TRBV6-5 with TRBJ1-1; D unresolved. The CDR3 has 11 amino acids. Trimming left V 6 bases short and J 6 bases short, with 8 bases between. In germline, CDR1 is MNHEY, CDR2 SVGAGI.